These 27 T cell receptor beta chains came from one sample sequenced in a study of control samples from healthy donors and cancer patients. This table comes from immunoSEQ multiplex PCR, and its TCRdb copy is limited to in-frame clones, with some not included. The table lists about 77,000 clones, 80% to 95% of them singletons. The specimen sequenced was blood. Receptors were obtained from a woman in her fifties or sixties in good health.

The sample holds one count of this clone. The chain employs TRBV7-9 and TRBJ1-1; unclear D gene. This CDR3 is built from 13 residues. V dropped 6 bases and J dropped 0 bases, with 8 bases sitting between them. Germline assignment: CDR1 SEHNR and CDR2 FQNEAQ (reference sequence). The CDR3 region has the DNA TGTGCCAGCAGTATTGGAATGAACACTGAAGCTTTCTTT. This translates into CASSIGMNTEAFF.

This clone was observed once. V gene TRBV6-5 combines with J gene TRBJ2-5; 7 bases fit TRBD2. In germline, CDR1 is MNHEY, CDR2 SVGAGI. J lost 2 bases, V lost 0 bases, and 0 bases had no gene match. The CDR3 totals 14 residues. The CDR3 sequence: CASSYSGGQETQYF. The CDR3 region has the DNA TGTGCCAGCAGTTACTCGGGAGGGCAAGAGACCCAGTACTTC.

The rearrangement uses TRBV28 and TRBJ1-3; D remains ambiguous. The CDR3 has 13 amino acids. With 6 bases removed from V and 5 bases from J, the gap between germline ends came to 11 bases. Germline CDR1 MDHEN, CDR2 SYDVKM. The CDR3 sequence is CASREDARNTIYF. The CDR3 nucleotides are TGTGCCAGCAGGGAAGACGCTCGAAACACCATATATTTT.

The chain carries TRBV7-9 and TRBJ1-1; D possibly corresponds to TRBD1 (6 bases). This CDR3 has 14 residues. V lost 4 bases and J 1 base, leaving 10 bases between the germline ends. The germline CDR1 and CDR2 sequences are SEHNR and FQNEAQ (reference sequence). The CDR3 spells CASSSRTENTEAFF. As DNA, the CDR3 is TGTGCCAGCAGCTCCCGGACAGAGAACACTGAAGCTTTCTTT.

The chain uses TRBV6-2 or TRBV6-3 and TRBJ2-2, with D unresolved. The length of the CDR3 is 18 residues. V gave up 2 bases and J gave up 5 bases, with 21 bases separating them. Germline V lookup: CDR1 MNHEY, CDR2 SVGEGT. This CDR3 is CASSYDGRTGLRTGELFF. In DNA, the CDR3 is TGTGCCAGCAGTTACGACGGTCGAACGGGCTTAAGGACCGGGGAGCTGTTTTTT.

The chain joins TRBV6-2 or TRBV6-3 to TRBJ2-7; D is undetermined. V shed 6 bases and J shed 2 bases, with 14 bases lying between them. Looked up from germline, CDR1 is MNHEY and CDR2 is SVGEGT. This CDR3 spans 14 amino acids. The CDR3 DNA reads as TGTGCCAGCAGCGGCGAGGTGATTACCTACGAGCAGTACTTC. This codes for CASSGEVITYEQYF.

By share of the sample, this clone is medium-sized. The rearrangement uses TRBV6-5 and TRBJ2-3; the D is unclear. V dropped 7 bases and J dropped 4 bases, with 12 bases sitting between them. Germline loops: CDR1 MNHEY, CDR2 SVGAGI. The CDR3 is 13 residues long. The CDR3 sequence is CASTGSGADTQYF. In nucleotides, the CDR3 is TGTGCCAGCACCGGAAGTGGAGCAGATACGCAGTATTTT.

This clone was seen a handful of times. The genes are TRBV6-5 and TRBJ2-3, with TRBD2 matching 9 bases. Germline CDR1 is MNHEY and CDR2 is SVGAGI. There are 14 residues in the CDR3. The junction had 10 bases not matched to a gene; V was cut back by 4 bases and J by 11 bases. CDR3 in amino acids: CASSSGGRAGVQYF. CDR3 nucleotides: TGTGCCAGCAGTTCTGGCGGGAGGGCCGGGGTGCAGTATTTT.

The rearrangement uses TRBV9 and TRBJ2-1; D remains ambiguous. The CDR3 runs 14 residues. Trimming pared 0 bases from V and 8 bases from J, leaving 12 bases between. CDR1 is SGDLS and CDR2 is YYNGEE in the germline V gene. CDR3 region: CASSVDPLVHEQFF. The CDR3, as DNA: TGTGCCAGCAGCGTAGATCCCCTCGTCCATGAGCAGTTCTTC.

This clone was detected once. V gene TRBV6-5 combines with J gene TRBJ1-4; 7 nucleotides match TRBD1. V shed 6 bases and J 8 bases; nucleotides not matched to a gene: 9. Germline CDR1 MNHEY, CDR2 SVGAGI. The CDR3 has 14 amino acids. The CDR3 DNA reads as TGTGCCAGCAGCCACAGGGGTTTAGGGGAAAAACTGTTTTTT. Its protein product is CASSHRGLGEKLFF.

The chain carries TRBV24-1 and TRBJ2-3, with 8 bases matching TRBD1. J lost 5 bases, V lost 3 bases, and 9 bases had no gene match. The germline V gene encodes CDR1 KGHDR and CDR2 SFDVKD. This CDR3 comprises 16 residues. CDR3 DNA: TGTGCCACCAGTGATGAAGGCAGGGGGCGCGAAGATACGCAGTATTTT. Its protein product is CATSDEGRGREDTQYF.

The chain couples TRBV30 to TRBJ1-3; a possible D gene is TRBD1 (5 bases). The CDR3 sequence is 13 residues long. From germline, CDR1 is GTSNPN and CDR2 SVGIG (reference sequence). V was clipped by 1 base and J by 3 bases, with 7 bases between them. The DNA of the CDR3 is TGTGCCTGGAGTGGGGGCAATGGAAACACCATATATTTT. Translation: CAWSGGNGNTIYF.

The CDR3: CASSLGQGFAKLFF. DNA for the CDR3: TGTGCCAGCAGCTTAGGTCAGGGATTCGCAAAACTGTTTTTT. The chain recombines TRBV7-8 with TRBJ1-4; D perhaps matches TRBD1 (5 bases). Germline V gene lookup returns CDR1 SGHVS and CDR2 FQNEAQ. V gave up 1 base and J gave up 10 bases, with 13 bases separating them. This CDR3 is built from 14 residues.

The chain is built from TRBV6-2 or TRBV6-3 and TRBJ2-1; 9 bases match TRBD2. The CDR3 is made up of 19 amino acids. J was trimmed by 2 bases and V by 5 bases; bases with no gene match: 16. Germline V gene data show CDR1 as MNHEY and CDR2 as SVGEGT. CDR3 in DNA: TGTGCCAGCAGTCCCGGGGACAGATATAGCGGGAGTCCCTACAATGAGCAGTTCTTC. It codes for CASSPGDRYSGSPYNEQFF.

For this clone: Its ends do not fully match the called genes, so a read error is possible. This chain links TRBV28 with TRBJ1-5, with D perhaps matching TRBD1 (5 bases). The CDR3 spans 12 residues. Germline V lookup: CDR1 MDHEN, CDR2 SYDVKM. CDR3 protein: CASRLGHQPQHF. In nucleotides, the CDR3 is TGTGCCAGCCGTTTGGGGCATCAGCCCCAGCATTTT.

The CDR3 DNA follows: TGTGCCAGCTCACCTAACACAGGGGTCGCTGAAGCTTTCTTT. This sequence encodes CASSPNTGVAEAFF. The chain recombines TRBV18 with TRBJ1-1; the match to TRBD1 covers 7 bases. The V segment lost 3 bases and the J segment 6 bases; nucleotides outside the gene matches: 7. Germline V gene data show CDR1 as KGHSH and CDR2 as LQKENI. The CDR3 is 14 residues long.

This chain connects TRBV7-2 to TRBJ2-5; TRBD2 matches 13 bases. The CDR3 length is 17 residues. Per the germline V gene, CDR1 is SGHTA and CDR2 is FQGNSA. Germline trimming cut 1 base from V and 5 bases from J; bases unmatched to any gene: 7. The CDR3 here is CASSLETSGRARETQYF. CDR3 nucleotides: TGTGCCAGCAGCTTAGAAACTAGCGGGAGGGCCCGGGAGACCCAGTACTTC. The complete variable domain, with remaining parts taken from reference TRBV7-2 and TRBJ2-5, reads GAGVSQSPSNKVTEKGKDVELRCDPISGHTALYWYRQSLGQGLEFLIYFQGNSAPDKSGLPSDRFSAERTGGSVSTLTIQRTQQEDSAVYLCASSLETSGRARETQYFGPGTRLLVL.

The rearrangement links TRBV10-3 to TRBJ2-1; 8 nucleotides match TRBD1. Germline values: CDR1 ENHRY, CDR2 SYGVKD. The CDR3 extends over 18 amino acids. The V and J ends lost 2 bases and 6 bases, in that order; junction bases with no gene match: 15. CDR3 nucleotide sequence: TGTGCCATCAGTGAGATTAGGGGTCACGGACAGGGTGGCAATGAGCAGTTCTTC. Residues: CAISEIRGHGQGGNEQFF.

The V and J genes are TRBV7-9 and TRBJ1-4; unclear D gene. V lost 2 bases to trimming and J lost 6 bases, with 10 bases between them. Looked up from germline, CDR1 is SEHNR and CDR2 is FQNEAQ (reference sequence). CDR3 length: 14 amino acids. This chain's CDR3 is CASSLIHGDEKLFF. The CDR3 nucleotides are TGTGCCAGCAGCTTAATACACGGAGATGAAAAACTGTTTTTT.

The CDR3 reads CSAAEGYGYTF. The CDR3 DNA follows: TGCAGCGCCGCTGAGGGGTATGGCTACACCTTC. J is TRBJ1-2 and V is TRBV29-1, with a weak D call TRBD1 (5 bases). Germline V gene sequence: CDR1 SQVTM, CDR2 ANQGSEA. V gave up 7 bases and J gave up 5 bases, with 11 bases separating them. CDR3 size: 11 residues.

This clone appeared a single time. As DNA, the CDR3 is TGTGCCAGCGTACGACAGGGGATTAATTCACCCCTCCACTTT. It is translated as CASVRQGINSPLHF. This chain uses TRBV6-5 with TRBJ1-6; TRBD1 aligns across 8 bases. CDR1 is MNHEY and CDR2 is SVGAGI in the germline V gene. Losses at the gene ends were 8 bases for V and 6 bases for J; bases not matched to a gene: 6. The CDR3 covers 14 residues.

This chain connects TRBV11-2 to TRBJ2-7, with TRBD1 identical over 7 bases. Germline assignment: CDR1 SGHAT and CDR2 FQNNGV. V shed 4 bases, J shed 2 bases, and the junction held 2 bases outside the gene matches. The CDR3 has 13 amino acids. CDR3 in DNA: TGTGCCAGCAGCTCGGGACAGACCTACGAGCAGTACTTC. It encodes CASSSGQTYEQYF.

J is TRBJ1-2 and V is TRBV18, with a possible D match to TRBD1 (6 bases). Trimming took off 2 bases at V and 2 bases at J, with 15 bases between the two ends. The CDR3 spans 16 residues. Per the germline V gene, CDR1 is KGHSH and CDR2 is LQKENI. DNA of the CDR3: TGTGCCAGCTCACCATCCGCCGGGGGGCTGAACTATGGCTACACCTTC. This sequence encodes CASSPSAGGLNYGYTF.

The chain is built from TRBV4-1 and TRBJ2-2; 12 nucleotides line up with TRBD2. The CDR3 consists of 19 residues. Trimming cost V 1 base and J 7 bases; bases outside gene matches: 13. Germline V gene lookup returns CDR1 MGHRA and CDR2 YSYEKL. CDR3 residues: CASSQGAYLAGGPGGELFF. The DNA for the CDR3 is TGCGCCAGCAGCCAAGGGGCCTACCTAGCGGGAGGGCCAGGCGGGGAGCTGTTTTTT.

The CDR3 nucleotides are TGCGCCAGCAGCTTGCAAGGACAGGGTCCCTACGAGCAGTACTTC. This gives the protein CASSLQGQGPYEQYF. The chain employs TRBV5-1 and TRBJ2-7; 8 bases agree with TRBD1. The CDR3 has 15 amino acids. Unmatched junction bases numbered 5, after V lost 1 base and J lost 2 bases. Germline V gives CDR1 SGHRS, CDR2 YFSETQ.

This clone turned up a few times. The V gene is TRBV5-1, the J gene TRBJ1-6; the D is unclear. Germline loops: CDR1 SGHRS, CDR2 YFSETQ. The V and J ends lost 4 bases and 0 bases respectively, with 14 bases between them. This CDR3 has 17 amino acids. CDR3 residues: CASSRGWGSSYNSPLHF. In DNA, the CDR3 is TGCGCCAGCAGCCGAGGGTGGGGAAGCTCCTATAATTCACCCCTCCACTTT.

The chain has TRBV6-1 and TRBJ1-3; D is unclear. The CDR3 contains 15 residues. Germline CDR1 MNHNS, CDR2 SASEGT. Between the trimmed V and J ends, which lost 2 bases and 0 bases, there was a span of 8 bases. CDR3 region: CASSERVYSGNTIYF. The CDR3 DNA is TGTGCCAGCAGTGAACGCGTCTACTCTGGAAACACCATATATTTT.